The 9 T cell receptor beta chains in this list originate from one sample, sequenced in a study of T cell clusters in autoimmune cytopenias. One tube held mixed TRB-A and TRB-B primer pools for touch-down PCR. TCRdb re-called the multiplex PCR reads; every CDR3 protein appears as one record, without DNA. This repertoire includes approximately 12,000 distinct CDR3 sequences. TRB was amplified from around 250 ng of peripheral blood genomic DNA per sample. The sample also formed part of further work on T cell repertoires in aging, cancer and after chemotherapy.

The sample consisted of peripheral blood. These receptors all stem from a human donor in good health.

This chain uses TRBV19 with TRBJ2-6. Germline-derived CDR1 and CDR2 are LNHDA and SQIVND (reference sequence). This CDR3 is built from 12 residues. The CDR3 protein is CASSPGANVLTF.

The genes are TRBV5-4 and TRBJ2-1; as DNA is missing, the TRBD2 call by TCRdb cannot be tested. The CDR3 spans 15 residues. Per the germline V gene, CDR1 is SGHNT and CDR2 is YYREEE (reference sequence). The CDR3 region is CASSLDRARRNEQFF.

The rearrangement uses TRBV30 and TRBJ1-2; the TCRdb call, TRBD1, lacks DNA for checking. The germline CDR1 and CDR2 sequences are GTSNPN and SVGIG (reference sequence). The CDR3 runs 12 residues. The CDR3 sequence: CAWTVPGSGYTF.

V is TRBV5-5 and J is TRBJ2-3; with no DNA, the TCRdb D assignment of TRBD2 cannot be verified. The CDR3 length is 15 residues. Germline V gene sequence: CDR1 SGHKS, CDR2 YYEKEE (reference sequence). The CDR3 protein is CASSLVAGGANTQYF.

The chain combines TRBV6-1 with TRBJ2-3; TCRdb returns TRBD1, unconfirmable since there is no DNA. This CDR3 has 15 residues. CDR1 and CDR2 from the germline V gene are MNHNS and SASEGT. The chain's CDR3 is CASSEYRVGTDTQYF.

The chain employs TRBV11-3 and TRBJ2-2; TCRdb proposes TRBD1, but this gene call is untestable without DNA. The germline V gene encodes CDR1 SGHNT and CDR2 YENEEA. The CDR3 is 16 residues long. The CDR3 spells CASSLTRTGGTGELFF.

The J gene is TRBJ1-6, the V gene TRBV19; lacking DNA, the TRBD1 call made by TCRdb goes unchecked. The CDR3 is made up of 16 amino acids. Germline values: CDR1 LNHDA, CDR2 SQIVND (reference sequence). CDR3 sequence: CASSTPGTGTNSPLHF.

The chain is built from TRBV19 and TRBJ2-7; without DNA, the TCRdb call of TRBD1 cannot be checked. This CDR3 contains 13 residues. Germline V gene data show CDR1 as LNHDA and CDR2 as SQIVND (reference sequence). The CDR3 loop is CASSPGASYEQYF.

Here the CDR3 reads CASSHQVSNQPQHF. The chain has TRBV19 and TRBJ1-5. Germline values: CDR1 LNHDA, CDR2 SQIVND (reference sequence). The CDR3 runs 14 residues.